Given below is one T cell receptor beta chain in context. The specificity of this receptor is unknown. Base quality data are lacking; no much larger clone is found one base away. Receptor libraries were prepared by the immunoSEQ multiplex PCR assay. TCRdb limited this immuneACCESS table to in-frame rearrangements with V and J called. A share of clones is missing; checked studies link under half to unresolved V genes, and the rest is unexplained. The table for this sample lists approximately 58,000 clones; about 90% of them were counted only once. Around an eighth of the sample goes to the ten largest clones. This sample was included in a study of control samples from healthy donors and cancer patients (dated by TCRdb to the early 2020s). The TCR sequence derives from a man aged 60 to 69 with head and neck cancer. The sample taken for sequencing was PBMCs.

The CDR3 amino acid sequence is: CASSLDIADTQYF. The DNA sequence is TGTGCCAGCAGCTTGGATATCGCAGATACGCAGTATTTT. This receptor chain uses TRBV5-4 and TRBJ2-3, with no reliable assignment of the D segment. According to the germline V gene (reference sequence), CDR1 reads SGHNT and CDR2 reads YYREEE. The trim is 0 bases for V and 4 bases for J, with a gap of 6 bases between the germline ends. The CDR3 sequence holds 13 residues, the cysteine and phenylalanine included. The only DNA kept is the CDR3, 39 bases in frame from the first base.